This T cell receptor (beta chain) was captured by sequencing in a study of T cells in narcolepsy. Study results and limitations: Autoreactive clonotypes reportedly recurred in blood of same and different patients, not controls. Autoreactive clone sequences were missing from some blood memory CD4+ repertoires. HCRT-specific and TRIB2-specific autoreactive clonotypes appeared among same-patient CSF and blood CD4+ clonotypes.

This CDR3 has 14 amino acids. V shed 7 bases and J 6 bases; nucleotides not matched to a gene: 8. Germline assignment: CDR1 KGHSH and CDR2 LQKENI. A remark on this clone: The antigen remains unidentified.

Sequencing used immunoSEQ multiplex PCR; TCRdb keeps in-frame clones, though not all of them. The profile covers roughly 18,000 clones, with 85% to 90% appearing a single time and 0.72% taken by the ten largest. The receptor was isolated from a human donor in good health. This chain connects TRBV18 to TRBJ1-1; TRBD1 matches at 10 bases. Source material: memory (CD45RA-) CD4+ T cells from blood. The CDR3 loop reads CASYHGTGVPEAFF. The CDR3 nucleotides are TGTGCCAGCTATCACGGGACAGGGGTACCTGAAGCTTTCTTT.